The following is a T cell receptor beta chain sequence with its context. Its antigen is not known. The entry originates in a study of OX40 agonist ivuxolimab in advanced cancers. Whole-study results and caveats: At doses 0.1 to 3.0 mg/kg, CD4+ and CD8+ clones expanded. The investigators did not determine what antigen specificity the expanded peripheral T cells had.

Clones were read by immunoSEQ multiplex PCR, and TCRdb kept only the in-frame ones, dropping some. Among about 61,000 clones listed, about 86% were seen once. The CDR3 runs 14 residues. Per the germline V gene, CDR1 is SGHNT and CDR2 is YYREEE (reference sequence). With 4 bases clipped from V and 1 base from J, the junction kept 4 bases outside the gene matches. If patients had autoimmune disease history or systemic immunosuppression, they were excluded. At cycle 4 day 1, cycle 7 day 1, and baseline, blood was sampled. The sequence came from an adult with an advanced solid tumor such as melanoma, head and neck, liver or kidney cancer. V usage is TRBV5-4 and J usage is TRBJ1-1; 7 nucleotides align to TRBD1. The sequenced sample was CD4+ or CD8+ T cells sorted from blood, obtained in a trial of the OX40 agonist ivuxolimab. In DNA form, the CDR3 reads TGTGCCAGCAGCAGCGACAGGGCGAACACTGAAGCTTTCTTT. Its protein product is CASSSDRANTEAFF.